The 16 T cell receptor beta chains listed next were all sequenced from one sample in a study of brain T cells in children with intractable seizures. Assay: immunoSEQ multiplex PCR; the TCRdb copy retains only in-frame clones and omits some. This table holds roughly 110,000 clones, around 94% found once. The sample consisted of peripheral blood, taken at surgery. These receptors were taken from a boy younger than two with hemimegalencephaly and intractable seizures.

CDR3 in amino acids: CASSVEDEQFF. Here the CDR3 DNA reads TGTGCCAGCAGCGTAGAAGATGAGCAGTTCTTC. V usage is TRBV9 and J usage is TRBJ2-1; D is uncertain. This CDR3 spans 11 amino acids. V lost 0 bases to trimming and J lost 8 bases, with 3 bases between them. CDR1 and CDR2 (germline): SGDLS, YYNGEE.

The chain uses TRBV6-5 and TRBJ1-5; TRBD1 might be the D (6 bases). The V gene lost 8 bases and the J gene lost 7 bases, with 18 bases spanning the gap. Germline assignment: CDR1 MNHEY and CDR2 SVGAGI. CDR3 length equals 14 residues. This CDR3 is CASVNSPGGQPQHF. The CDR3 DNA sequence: TGTGCCAGCGTCAACTCCCCTGGGGGCCAGCCCCAGCATTTT.

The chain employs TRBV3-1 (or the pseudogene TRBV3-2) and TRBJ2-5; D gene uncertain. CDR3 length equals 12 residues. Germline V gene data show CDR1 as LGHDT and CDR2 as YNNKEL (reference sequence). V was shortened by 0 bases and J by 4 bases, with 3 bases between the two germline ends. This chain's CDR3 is CASSQEGETQYF. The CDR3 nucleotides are TGTGCCAGCAGCCAAGAAGGAGAGACCCAGTACTTC.

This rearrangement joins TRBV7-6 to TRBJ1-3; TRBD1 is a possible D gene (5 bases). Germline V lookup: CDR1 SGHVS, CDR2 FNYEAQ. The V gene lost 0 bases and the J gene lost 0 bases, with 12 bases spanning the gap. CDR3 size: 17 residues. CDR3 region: CASSLAAGPHSGNTIYF. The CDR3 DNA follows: TGTGCCAGCAGCTTAGCGGCGGGACCGCACTCTGGAAACACCATATATTTT. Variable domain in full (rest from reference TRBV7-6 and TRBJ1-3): GAGVSQSPRYKVTKRGQDVALRCDPISGHVSLYWYRQALGQGPEFLTYFNYEAQQDKSGLPNDRFSAERPEGSISTLTIQRTEQRDSAMYRCASSLAAGPHSGNTIYFGEGSWLTVV.

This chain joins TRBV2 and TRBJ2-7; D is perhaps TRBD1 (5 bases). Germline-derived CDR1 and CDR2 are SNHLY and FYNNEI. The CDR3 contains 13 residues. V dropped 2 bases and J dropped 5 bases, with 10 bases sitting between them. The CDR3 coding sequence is TGTGCCAGCAGTGAAATCGTACAGGACGAGCAGTACTTC. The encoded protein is CASSEIVQDEQYF.

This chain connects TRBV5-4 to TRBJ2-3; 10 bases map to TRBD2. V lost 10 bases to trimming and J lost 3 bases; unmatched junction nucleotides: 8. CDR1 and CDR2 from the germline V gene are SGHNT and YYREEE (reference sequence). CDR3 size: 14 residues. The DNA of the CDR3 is TGTGCCTCACGACCTAGCGGGAGAACAGATACGCAGTATTTT. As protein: CASRPSGRTDTQYF.

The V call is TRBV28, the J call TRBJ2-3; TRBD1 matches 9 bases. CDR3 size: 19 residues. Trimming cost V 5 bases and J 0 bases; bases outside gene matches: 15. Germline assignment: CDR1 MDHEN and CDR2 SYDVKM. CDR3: CASSAGQGPYYSSTDTQYF. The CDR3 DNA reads TGTGCCAGCAGTGCTGGACAGGGGCCGTACTATTCTAGCACAGATACGCAGTATTTT.

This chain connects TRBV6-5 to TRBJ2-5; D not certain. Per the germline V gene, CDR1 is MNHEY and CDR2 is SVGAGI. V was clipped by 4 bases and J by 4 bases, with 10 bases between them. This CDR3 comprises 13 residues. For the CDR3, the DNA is TGTGCCAGCAGTTCTAACGTTCGAGAGACCCAGTACTTC. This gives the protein CASSSNVRETQYF.

The CDR3 bases are TGTGCCAGCAGTTACGCAGCGGGATTACCTCGCCGGGAGCTGTTTTTT. This encodes CASSYAAGLPRRELFF. The chain combines TRBV6-5 with TRBJ2-2, with 7 bases aligning to TRBD2. Germline lookup yields CDR1 MNHEY and CDR2 SVGAGI. With 2 bases clipped from V and 9 bases from J, the junction kept 12 bases outside the gene matches. The CDR3 covers 16 residues.

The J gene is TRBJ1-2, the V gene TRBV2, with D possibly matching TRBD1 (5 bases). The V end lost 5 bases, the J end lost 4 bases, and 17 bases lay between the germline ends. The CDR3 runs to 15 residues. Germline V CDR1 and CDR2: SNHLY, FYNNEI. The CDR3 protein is CASSSGRTPGYGYTF. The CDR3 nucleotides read TGTGCCAGCAGTTCGGGGCGGACCCCCGGCTATGGCTACACCTTC.

CDR3 sequence reads: CASSSSGTRGGAEQYF. In DNA, the CDR3 is TGTGCCAGCAGCTCATCCGGGACTAGGGGAGGGGCCGAGCAGTACTTC. This chain connects TRBV7-9 to TRBJ2-7; 8 positions agree with TRBD2. CDR3 length equals 16 residues. Per germline, CDR1 SEHNR and CDR2 FQNEAQ (reference sequence). The junction had 14 bases not matched to a gene; V was cut back by 4 bases and J by 6 bases.

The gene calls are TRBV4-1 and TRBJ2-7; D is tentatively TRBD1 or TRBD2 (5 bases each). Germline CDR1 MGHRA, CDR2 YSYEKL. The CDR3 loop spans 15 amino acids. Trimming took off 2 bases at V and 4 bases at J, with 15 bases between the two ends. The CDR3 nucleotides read TGCGCCAGCAGCCAACAAACCGGGACGGCATACGAGCAGTACTTC. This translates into CASSQQTGTAYEQYF.

CDR3 DNA sequence: TGTGCCAGCAGTGCCACCACTCAATGGGTCGCCAACACATACGAGCAGTACTTC. Its protein product is CASSATTQWVANTYEQYF. The chain couples TRBV28 to TRBJ2-7; unclear D gene. Looked up from germline, CDR1 is MDHEN and CDR2 is SYDVKM. Trimming removed 5 bases at V and 4 bases at J, with 27 bases between. The CDR3 totals 18 residues. The variable domain in full, completed from reference TRBV28 and TRBJ2-7, reads DVKVTQSSRYLVKRTGEKVFLECVQDMDHENMFWYRQDPGLGLRLIYFSYDVKMKEKGDIPEGYSVSREKKERFSLILESASTNQTSMYLCASSATTQWVANTYEQYFGPGTRLTVT.

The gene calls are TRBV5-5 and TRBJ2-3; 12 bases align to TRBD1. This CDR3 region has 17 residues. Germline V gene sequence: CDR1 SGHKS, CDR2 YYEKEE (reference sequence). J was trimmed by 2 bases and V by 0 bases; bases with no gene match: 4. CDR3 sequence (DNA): TGTGCCAGCAGCTTGGCGGGGACAGGGGGCCACACAGATACGCAGTATTTT. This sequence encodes CASSLAGTGGHTDTQYF.

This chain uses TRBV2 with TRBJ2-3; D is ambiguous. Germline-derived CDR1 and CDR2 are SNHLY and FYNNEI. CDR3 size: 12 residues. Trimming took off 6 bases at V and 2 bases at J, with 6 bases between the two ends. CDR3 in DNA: TGTGCCAGCAGGGACGACACAGATACGCAGTATTTT. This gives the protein CASRDDTDTQYF.

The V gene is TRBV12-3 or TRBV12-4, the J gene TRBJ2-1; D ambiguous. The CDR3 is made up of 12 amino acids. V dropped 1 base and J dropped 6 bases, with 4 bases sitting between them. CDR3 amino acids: CASSLVLNEQFF. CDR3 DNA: TGTGCCAGCAGTTTAGTACTCAATGAGCAGTTCTTC.